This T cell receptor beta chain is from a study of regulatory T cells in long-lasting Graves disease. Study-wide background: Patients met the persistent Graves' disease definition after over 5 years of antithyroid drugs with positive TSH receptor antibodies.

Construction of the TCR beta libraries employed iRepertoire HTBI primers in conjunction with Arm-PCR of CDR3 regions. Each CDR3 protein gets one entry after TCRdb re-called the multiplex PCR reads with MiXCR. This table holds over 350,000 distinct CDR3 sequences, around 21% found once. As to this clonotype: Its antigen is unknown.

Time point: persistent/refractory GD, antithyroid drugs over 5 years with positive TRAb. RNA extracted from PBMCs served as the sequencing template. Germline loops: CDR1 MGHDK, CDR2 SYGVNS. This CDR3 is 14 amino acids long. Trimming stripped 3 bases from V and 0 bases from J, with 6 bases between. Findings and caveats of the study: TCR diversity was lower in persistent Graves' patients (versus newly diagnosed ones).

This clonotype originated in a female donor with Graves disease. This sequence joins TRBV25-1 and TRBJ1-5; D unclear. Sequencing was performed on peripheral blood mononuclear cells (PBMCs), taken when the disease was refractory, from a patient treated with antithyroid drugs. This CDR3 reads CASSDPYSNQPQHF. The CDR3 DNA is TGTGCCAGCAGTGACCCCTATAGCAATCAGCCCCAGCATTTT.